This T cell receptor beta chain is drawn from a study of T cell repertoires in cytomegalovirus infection. Study as a whole: Recently identified HLA-C-restricted CMV epitopes were among the peptides used. It was the public TCR beta signatures that indicated both CMV infection and matching HLA type.

This clonotype was picked up a small number of times. What it binds is unknown. TCRdb re-called the reads through MiXCR, storing one row per CDR3 protein. The table includes under 40,000 distinct CDR3 sequences, approximately 52% detected once. V shed 7 bases, J shed 4 bases, and the junction held 10 bases outside the gene matches. The V gene's germline CDR1 is MNHEY and CDR2 SMNVEV (reference sequence). This CDR3 comprises 15 residues. Findings and limits, study-wide: Dominating the ex vivo response were HLA-C-restricted CMV-specific TCR beta clonotypes. Identification of carriers of CMV plus the relevant HLA was achieved through cumulative public TCR beta family frequency.

V is TRBV27 and J is TRBJ2-5; 9 bases map to TRBD1. The sequence came from a human donor in good health (CMV status not recorded). Some clones in this sample may be carry-over from other donors' samples. The source was CD8+ T cells from cultured PBMCs, collected from culture after CMV antigen stimulation. The CDR3 bases are TGTGCCAGCAACCGTGGACAGGGGCTACGAGAGACCCAGTACTTC. Its protein is CASNRGQGLRETQYF.